A single sample gave rise to the 6 T cell receptor beta chains below, sequenced in a study of T-cell reconstitution after alpha-beta-depleted transplantation in children. Preparation of the TCRbeta library involved a method that used unique molecular identifiers. In TCRdb, the PCR reads were re-called with MiXCR into one record per CDR3 protein. The sample lists a few hundred thousand distinct CDR3 sequences; around 20% were seen once. Sequencing was performed on PBMCs from the stem cell graft donor, taken from the stem cell graft. The receptors here all came from a human donor who donated a stem cell graft to a child with acute lymphoblastic leukemia.

The rearrangement links TRBV25-1 to TRBJ2-7, with a possible D match to TRBD1 (6 bases). In germline, CDR1 is MGHDK, CDR2 SYGVNS. The CDR3 spans 14 residues. The V end lost 7 bases, the J end lost 1 base, and 14 bases lay between the germline ends. CDR3 DNA: TGTGCCAGCACCACAGGGCGGAAGTCCTACGAGCAGTACTTC. Translating gives CASTTGRKSYEQYF.

This clonotype was seen more than once but under ten times. The chain carries TRBV12-3 or TRBV12-4 and TRBJ1-2; possibly TRBD1 for D (5 bases). The CDR3 runs 11 residues. Trimming cost V 3 bases and J 10 bases, with 9 bases left between them. In nucleotides, the CDR3 is TGTGCCAGCAGTTTGCAGGGAAACTACACCTTC. This sequence encodes CASSLQGNYTF.

This clonotype appeared a few times. This chain connects TRBV12-3 or TRBV12-4 to TRBJ2-1, with a weak D call TRBD2 (5 bases). V was clipped by 6 bases and J by 9 bases, with 21 bases between them. The CDR3 has 15 amino acids. CDR3 in amino acids: CASSPVVLAISEQFF. The CDR3 DNA sequence: TGTGCCAGCAGCCCCGTAGTCTTAGCGATTAGTGAGCAGTTCTTC.

This clonotype was counted a few times. The chain is built from TRBV12-3 or TRBV12-4 and TRBJ2-1; D unclear. The CDR3 extends over 12 amino acids. The ends were cut back, 6 bases at V and 4 bases at J, with 7 bases in the middle. The CDR3 DNA reads as TGTGCCAGCAGGCCCCATTACAATGAGCAGTTCTTC. The encoded protein is CASRPHYNEQFF.

V gene TRBV20-1 combines with J gene TRBJ2-5; 7 nucleotides agree with TRBD1. CDR3 length equals 14 residues. The germline CDR1 and CDR2 sequences are DFQATT and SNEGSKA (reference sequence). Trimming took 3 bases from V and 2 from J; bases not matched to a gene: 6. CDR3 sequence reads: CSASHRGWQETQYF. CDR3 DNA: TGCAGTGCTAGTCACAGGGGTTGGCAAGAGACCCAGTACTTC.

The rearrangement uses TRBV15 and TRBJ2-1, with 7 bases aligning to TRBD1. The CDR3 contains 16 residues. After removal of 9 bases from V and 2 bases from J, the junction contained 13 bases not matched to a gene. The germline V gene has CDR1 LNHNV and CDR2 YYDKDF (reference sequence). CDR3 amino acids: CATGLGRQGPYNEQFF. CDR3 coding DNA: TGTGCCACGGGGTTAGGACGACAGGGCCCCTACAATGAGCAGTTCTTC.